Below are 21 T cell receptor beta chains sequenced from a single sample in a study of beta chain features in type 1 diabetes. Expressed TCRB transcripts got sequenced, as all isolated RNA was reverse transcribed. Sequenced by immunoSEQ multiplex PCR; TCRdb stores in-frame clones only, minus some. The sample records 350,000 to 400,000 clones, about 16% being singletons. Sequenced: naive CD4+ T cells from blood. Receptor source: a woman aged 18-29 years in good health.

The gene calls are TRBV27 and TRBJ2-7, with 9 bases fitting TRBD1. CDR3 length: 14 residues. V was clipped by 5 bases and J by 5 bases; unmatched bases: 7. The germline CDR1 and CDR2 sequences are MNHEY and SMNVEV (reference sequence). The DNA of the CDR3 is TGTGCCAGCAGTCTCGGACAGGGGAGAGACGAGCAGTACTTC. It specifies CASSLGQGRDEQYF.

The chain joins TRBV18 to TRBJ2-1, with 8 bases identical to TRBD1. The CDR3 has 15 residues. Germline CDR1 KGHSH, CDR2 LQKENI. V trimming: 2 bases; J trimming: 7 bases; junction bases outside the gene matches: 7. The CDR3 DNA reads as TGTGCCAGCTCACCAGGACAGGGAAGGGGTAATGAGCAGTTCTTC. This codes for CASSPGQGRGNEQFF.

CDR3 residues: CATSRGGARRMNTEAFF. The CDR3 DNA follows: TGTGCCACCAGCAGAGGTGGGGCGAGGCGTATGAACACTGAAGCTTTCTTT. This chain joins TRBV15 and TRBJ1-1; tentatively, D is TRBD1 (5 bases). The CDR3 runs 17 residues. From germline, CDR1 is LNHNV and CDR2 YYDKDF (reference sequence). With 1 base removed from V and 0 bases from J, the gap between germline ends came to 15 bases.

The chain has TRBV29-1 and TRBJ2-7, with TRBD1 matching 8 bases. The CDR3 covers 14 residues. Looked up from germline, CDR1 is SQVTM and CDR2 is ANQGSEA. V lost 5 bases and J lost 4; bases outside the gene matches: 10. For the CDR3, the DNA is TGCAGCGTTTTAATTGGGACAGGAAAGTACGAGCAGTACTTC. This encodes CSVLIGTGKYEQYF.

This clone was seen a few times. In nucleotides, the CDR3 is TGTGCCAGCAGTTTAGCCGGGGTACCGTTCGGTCAGCCCCAGCATTTT. Translated, it gives CASSLAGVPFGQPQHF. V usage is TRBV28 and J usage is TRBJ1-5; D is unclear. This CDR3 has 16 amino acids. Per germline, CDR1 MDHEN and CDR2 SYDVKM. V gave up 2 bases and J gave up 6 bases, with 17 bases separating them.

The chain has TRBV7-9 and TRBJ2-2, with 7 bases fitting TRBD2. V was clipped by 4 bases and J by 5 bases; unmatched bases: 7. The CDR3 contains 15 residues. The germline gives CDR1 SEHNR, CDR2 FQNEAQ (reference sequence). The CDR3 loop is CASSSGTIPTGELFF. The DNA for the CDR3 is TGTGCCAGCAGCTCCGGGACTATCCCTACCGGGGAGCTGTTTTTT.

The genes are TRBV7-9 and TRBJ2-1, with TRBD1 matching over 7 bases. Germline V gene lookup returns CDR1 SEHNR and CDR2 FQNEAQ (reference sequence). The CDR3 has 15 amino acids. Trimming removed 5 bases from V and 5 bases from J; junction bases left unmatched: 9. This CDR3 is CASSLSGTANNEQFF. The CDR3 DNA sequence: TGTGCCAGCAGCCTCTCGGGGACAGCTAACAATGAGCAGTTCTTC.

This clone was observed a handful of times. The chain uses TRBV13 and TRBJ1-4, with unresolved D. In germline, CDR1 is PRHDT, CDR2 FYEKMQ (reference sequence). V was pared by 5 bases and J by 8 bases, with 18 bases between. CDR3 length equals 15 residues. Here the CDR3 DNA reads TGTGCCAGCAGCCTAGAGGATGGGAGATACGAAAAACTGTTTTTT. Translated: CASSLEDGRYEKLFF.

This chain connects TRBV11-2 to TRBJ2-3; TRBD2 aligns across 11 bases. Trimming cost V 5 bases and J 3 bases; bases outside gene matches: 7. This CDR3 comprises 16 residues. In germline, CDR1 is SGHAT, CDR2 FQNNGV. For the CDR3, the DNA is TGTGCCAGCAGCCGCGGGGCTAGCGGGAGGACAGATACGCAGTATTTT. Its protein product is CASSRGASGRTDTQYF.

The chain joins TRBV9 to TRBJ1-4, with no clear D. CDR1 SGDLS and CDR2 YYNGEE come from the germline V gene. The V end lost 0 bases, the J end lost 8 bases, and 14 bases lay between the germline ends. The CDR3 is 15 residues long. DNA for the CDR3: TGTGCCAGCAGCGTAGAGGACTTCTTCGGGGAAAAACTGTTTTTT. This sequence encodes CASSVEDFFGEKLFF.

V is TRBV7-9 and J is TRBJ1-2; 7 bases line up with TRBD1. Germline CDR1 reads SEHNR; CDR2 reads FQNEAQ (reference sequence). The CDR3 runs to 14 residues. The V segment lost 3 bases and the J segment 5 bases; nucleotides outside the gene matches: 6. The CDR3 loop is CASSFDRDGYGYTF. CDR3 DNA: TGTGCCAGCAGCTTCGACAGGGATGGGTATGGCTACACCTTC.

This clone was counted between two and nine times. The chain is built from TRBV29-1 and TRBJ1-2, with 11 bases that match TRBD1. The V and J ends lost 6 bases and 8 bases, in that order; junction bases with no gene match: 2. CDR3 size: 11 residues. The germline V gene has CDR1 SQVTM and CDR2 ANQGSEA. The CDR3 DNA sequence: TGCAGCGTGGGACAGGGGGTAGGCTACACCTTC. Encoded protein: CSVGQGVGYTF.

The V gene is TRBV4-3, the J gene TRBJ1-2, with 7 bases lining up with TRBD1. Germline CDR1 LGHNA, CDR2 YSLEER. With V trimmed by 3 bases and J by 8 bases, 9 bases remained unmatched. CDR3 length equals 14 residues. CDR3 in DNA: TGCGCCAGCAGCCATGACAGGGCCCTTGGGGGCTACACCTTC. Translating it yields CASSHDRALGGYTF.

This clone has just a few counts. The J gene is TRBJ2-5, the V gene TRBV28; 9 bases are shared with TRBD1. From germline, CDR1 is MDHEN and CDR2 SYDVKM. The junction had 10 bases not matched to a gene; V was cut back by 3 bases and J by 5 bases. There are 16 residues in the CDR3. The CDR3 DNA sequence: TGTGCCAGCAGTTTCGGGGACAGGGTATTTTTGGAGACCCAGTACTTC. Translated, it gives CASSFGDRVFLETQYF. Filled out from reference TRBV28 and TRBJ2-5, the complete variable domain reads DVKVTQSSRYLVKRTGEKVFLECVQDMDHENMFWYRQDPGLGLRLIYFSYDVKMKEKGDIPEGYSVSREKKERFSLILESASTNQTSMYLCASSFGDRVFLETQYFGPGTRLLVL.

This sequence joins TRBV29-1 and TRBJ2-2; 7 bases are shared with TRBD1. CDR3 length equals 16 residues. Germline V gene sequence: CDR1 SQVTM, CDR2 ANQGSEA. Unmatched junction bases numbered 10, after V lost 6 bases and J lost 0 bases. DNA of the CDR3: TGCAGCGTGTCGGACAGGCCATTAGCGAACACCGGGGAGCTGTTTTTT. Amino acid sequence: CSVSDRPLANTGELFF.

The sample holds a few counts of this clone. The chain employs TRBV25-1 and TRBJ1-5; TRBD1 matches at 7 bases. The length of the CDR3 is 15 residues. In germline, CDR1 is MGHDK, CDR2 SYGVNS. V was pared by 3 bases and J by 3 bases, with 5 bases of the junction left unmatched. The CDR3: CASSETGTDNQPQHF. CDR3 coding DNA: TGTGCCAGCAGTGAGACAGGGACGGACAATCAGCCCCAGCATTTT.

This clone was seen a handful of times. CDR3 protein: CASSLRVPGANVLTF. The DNA for the CDR3 is TGTGCCAGCAGTCTCAGGGTACCTGGGGCCAACGTCCTGACTTTC. The chain recombines TRBV27 with TRBJ2-6; D may be TRBD1 (5 bases). CDR1 is MNHEY, CDR2 SMNVEV, per germline (reference sequence). V lost 5 bases, J lost 2 bases, and 10 bases lay in between. The CDR3 sequence is 15 residues long.

This clone was picked up a small number of times. V usage is TRBV9 and J usage is TRBJ2-3; tentative D call: TRBD2 (5 bases). The CDR3 extends over 15 amino acids. Per the germline V gene, CDR1 is SGDLS and CDR2 is YYNGEE. Trimming stripped 1 base from V and 0 bases from J, with 9 bases between. CDR3 bases: TGTGCCAGCAGCGTATTCGCGGGTAGCACAGATACGCAGTATTTT. Translating it yields CASSVFAGSTDTQYF.

The chain employs TRBV6-4 and TRBJ2-1, with 12 bases that match TRBD2. The V and J ends lost 9 bases and 7 bases, in that order; junction bases with no gene match: 4. The CDR3 runs to 13 residues. CDR1 and CDR2 (germline): MRHNA, SNTAGT. The CDR3 region is CARNTSGRNEQFF. The CDR3 coding sequence is TGTGCCAGGAATACTAGCGGGAGGAATGAGCAGTTCTTC.

This chain joins TRBV30 and TRBJ1-1; 10 bases map to TRBD1. There are 14 residues in the CDR3. The trim removed 2 bases at V and 7 bases at J, leaving 7 bases unmatched. In germline, CDR1 is GTSNPN, CDR2 SVGIG (reference sequence). For the CDR3, the DNA is TGTGCCTGGAGTCGGGACAGGGGTCAATTTGAAGCTTTCTTT. Protein: CAWSRDRGQFEAFF.

The chain has TRBV30 and TRBJ1-6, with 9 positions matching TRBD1. The CDR3 has 15 residues. V gave up 5 bases and J gave up 6 bases; unmatched junction bases: 8. From germline, CDR1 is GTSNPN and CDR2 SVGIG (reference sequence). CDR3 region: CAWVRGQGINSPLHF. The CDR3 DNA reads as TGTGCCTGGGTCCGGGGACAGGGCATTAATTCACCCCTCCACTTT.